This record looks at one T cell receptor (beta chain) sequence and its context. The target of this receptor is not known. Nothing much larger sits one base from this clone, and base qualities are not available. The sample originates from a study of blood T cell repertoires in COVID-19 (TCRdb year 2020). Regarding the complete study: Collaborator samples came from the United States, Italy and Spain and covered acute and convalescent phases of COVID-19. Deeply sampled blood TCRbeta repertoires from subjects exposed to, actively infected with, or recovered from COVID-19 were included in the dataset. The samples were drawn from the first 160 participants of the ongoing ImmuneRACE study and from 1,254 subjects provided by 6 global collaborators. Nearly every sample came with metadata listing a de-identified subject ID, COVID-19 status, age in years and sex. HLA class I and class II types, where available, came from metadata supplied by the sample provider rather than from assay-based typing. A freely available public database, intended as a resource for researchers studying the immune response to SARS-CoV-2, is where the repertoires were released. The material from the prospective study consisted of cDNA or gDNA derived from T cells, B-cell-depleted T cells, or PBMCs. On the study overall, not on this receptor specifically: Clinical and demographic metadata were provided uncurated, with the amount varying by source and participant.

TCRbeta CDR3 regions were amplified from genomic DNA by means of the immunoSEQ Assay, a bias-controlled multiplex PCR. As for the authors' bioinformatics: The number of nucleated cells in each sample was estimated from the amplification of reference gene primers within the assay. Sequence reads were collapsed and filtered to measure the absolute abundance of every unique TCRbeta CDR3 rearrangement. For each sample, productive Simpson clonality was calculated as the square root of Simpson's diversity index across productive rearrangements. TCRdb stores this immuneACCESS table with in-frame sequences only. Part of the clones is absent; in the studies checked, under half of the shortfall reflects unresolved V genes, and no reason is known for the rest. The V and J calls and the clone size are those of that table, but D and trimming were determined from the DNA. This sample is represented by 150,000 to 200,000 clones; approximately 91% of them were singletons. The top ten clonotypes cover roughly 4.5% of the sample.

The CDR3 goes from the cysteine to the phenylalanine over 16 residues. This entry keeps only the CDR3 DNA: 48 bases, framed from base 1. Based on the germline V gene, the CDR1 and CDR2 sequences are LGHNA and YSLEER. The trim is 4 bases for V and 4 bases for J, with a gap of 18 bases between the germline ends. One collaborating source in Seattle enrolled patients while the patients were actively infected and followed the patients over time throughout the course of disease. Collaborating institutions collected whole blood in K2EDTA tubes following their own protocols. For TCRbeta analysis, collaborators shipped samples as frozen whole blood, isolated PBMCs, or DNA extracted from either of those sample types.

The sequence came from a young man with COVID-19, enrolled during active disease. Sequenced sample: peripheral blood. This chain joins TRBV4-3 to TRBJ2-3; a tentative D call is TRBD1 (6 bases match). The nucleotides read TGCGCCAGCAGCCGCGGGCCTCAGGGGCTTGCAGATACGCAGTATTTT. Its coded protein is CASSRGPQGLADTQYF.